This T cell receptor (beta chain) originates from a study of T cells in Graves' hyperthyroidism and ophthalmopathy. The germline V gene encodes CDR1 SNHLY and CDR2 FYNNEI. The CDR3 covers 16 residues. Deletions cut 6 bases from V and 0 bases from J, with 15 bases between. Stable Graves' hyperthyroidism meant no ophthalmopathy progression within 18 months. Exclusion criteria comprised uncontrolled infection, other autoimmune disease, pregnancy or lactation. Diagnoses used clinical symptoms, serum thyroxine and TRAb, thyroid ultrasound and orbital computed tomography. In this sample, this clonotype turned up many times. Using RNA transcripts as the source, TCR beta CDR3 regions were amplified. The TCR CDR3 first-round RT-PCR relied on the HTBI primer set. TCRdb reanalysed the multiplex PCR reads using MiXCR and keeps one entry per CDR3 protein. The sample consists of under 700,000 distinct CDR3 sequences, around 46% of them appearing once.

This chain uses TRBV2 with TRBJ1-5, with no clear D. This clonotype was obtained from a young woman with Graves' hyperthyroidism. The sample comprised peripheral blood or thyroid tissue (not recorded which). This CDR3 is CASRRGSGNSNQPQHF. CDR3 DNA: TGTGCCAGCAGACGCGGATCGGGGAATAGCAATCAGCCCCAGCATTTT.